This TCR beta chain was obtained from a study of cytomegalovirus exposure and HLA in healthy donors. With 4 bases removed from V and 0 bases from J, the gap between germline ends came to 9 bases. The CDR3 is 14 amino acids. Germline CDR1 is SGHRS and CDR2 is YFSETQ. 13 Jbeta primers and 60 Vbeta primers were used for the PCR. Measured with immunoSEQ multiplex PCR; TCRdb has only the in-frame clones, and not every one. The repertoire has about 160,000 clones, approximately 72% of them found once; the top ten carry roughly 2%. In this sample, this clone turned up a few times. Its target is not known. General observations from the study: TCR beta chain V- and J-gene trimming was linked, in a later analysis, to a missense variant in DCLRE1C.

The chain recombines TRBV5-1 with TRBJ2-3; D is possibly TRBD2 (5 bases). This TCR was recovered from a female donor in good health and CMV-seronegative. The sequenced sample was PBMCs. Here the CDR3 reads CASSIEGSTDTQYF. As DNA, the CDR3 is TGCGCCAGCAGCATAGAGGGCAGCACAGATACGCAGTATTTT.